This T cell receptor (beta chain) originates from a study of T cell repertoires in ileal Crohn's disease. Time point noted: inflamed ileum from the surgical specimen. Sequencing used immunoSEQ multiplex PCR; TCRdb keeps in-frame clones, though not all of them. Of approximately 700 clones listed, approximately 98% are singletons. Sequencing used ileal tissue. The clonotype was recovered from an adult with Crohn's disease.

DNA for the CDR3: TGTGCCAGCAGTCCGGGGACAGACACTGAAGCTTTCTTT. Its protein product is CASSPGTDTEAFF. The chain links TRBV28 to TRBJ1-1; TRBD1 matches at 7 bases. V shed 5 bases, J shed 3 bases, and the junction held 3 bases outside the gene matches. Germline V gives CDR1 MDHEN, CDR2 SYDVKM. The CDR3 runs 13 residues.